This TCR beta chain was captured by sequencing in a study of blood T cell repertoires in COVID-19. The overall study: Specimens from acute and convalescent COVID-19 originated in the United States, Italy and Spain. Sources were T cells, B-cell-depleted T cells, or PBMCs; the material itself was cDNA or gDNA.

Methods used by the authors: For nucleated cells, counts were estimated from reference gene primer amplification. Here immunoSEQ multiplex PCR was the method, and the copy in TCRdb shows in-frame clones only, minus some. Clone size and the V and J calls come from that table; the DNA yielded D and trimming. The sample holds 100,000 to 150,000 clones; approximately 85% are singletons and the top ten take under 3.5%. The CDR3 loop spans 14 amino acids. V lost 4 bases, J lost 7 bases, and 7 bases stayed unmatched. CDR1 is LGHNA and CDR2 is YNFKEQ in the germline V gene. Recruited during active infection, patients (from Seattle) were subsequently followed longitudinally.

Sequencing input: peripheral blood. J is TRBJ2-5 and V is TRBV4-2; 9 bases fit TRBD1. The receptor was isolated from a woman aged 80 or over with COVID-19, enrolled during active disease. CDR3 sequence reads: CASSPRQGEGTQYF. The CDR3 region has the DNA TGTGCCAGCAGCCCCCGACAGGGGGAAGGGACCCAGTACTTC.